One and the same sample provided the 25 T cell receptor beta chains below, sequenced in a study of blood T cell repertoires in COVID-19. Using immunoSEQ multiplex PCR, the repertoire was profiled, and TCRdb retains in-frame clones only, with some absent. The sample lists around 140,000 clones, approximately 79% occurring once. Sequenced sample: PBMCs or T cells enriched from blood (not recorded which). These receptors were collected from a man between 40 and 49 years old with acute COVID-19.

This CDR3 reads CASSQSNSLTSNEKLFF. CDR3 in DNA: TGCGCCAGCAGTCAATCGAACAGCCTAACCTCTAATGAAAAACTGTTTTTT. The V call is TRBV23-1, the J call TRBJ1-4; D is undetermined. TRBV23-1 is an ORF for which the function is uncertain. Trimming shortened V by 0 bases and J by 3 bases, and 14 bases separated the two germline ends. The CDR3 extends over 17 amino acids.

The chain links TRBV21-1 to TRBJ1-6; the table names TRBD1, a call not compared with the DNA. TRBV21-1 is classified as a pseudogene. The CDR3 length is 18 residues. The chain's CDR3 is CASSYTLKGQGRDSPLHF. The CDR3 DNA reads TGTGCCAGCAGCTATACCTTAAAAGGACAGGGGAGAGATTCACCCCTCCACTTT.

This CDR3 reads CASSLFMRAEQYF. For the CDR3, the DNA is TGTGCCAGCAGCTTATTCATGAGGGCCGAGCAGTACTTC. The rearrangement uses TRBV7-2 and TRBJ2-7, with D possibly being TRBD2 (5 bases). Trimming left V 2 bases short and J 6 bases short, with 11 bases between. The CDR3 contains 13 residues. Germline-derived CDR1 and CDR2 are SGHTA and FQGNSA.

This clone was seen just once. V is TRBV7-9 and J is TRBJ1-2; a possible D gene is TRBD1 (6 bases). V was pared by 1 base and J by 0 bases, with 15 bases between. The CDR3 runs 17 residues. Germline CDR1 reads SEHNR; CDR2 reads FQNEAQ (reference sequence). This CDR3 reads CASSLGAGAGTNYGYTF. The CDR3 DNA reads TGTGCCAGCAGCTTAGGGGCAGGGGCAGGAACTAACTATGGCTACACCTTC.

The chain joins TRBV5-1 to TRBJ1-2; D unclear. V lost 4 bases and J 4 bases, leaving 17 bases between the germline ends. CDR1 is SGHRS and CDR2 is YFSETQ in the germline V gene. The CDR3 has 15 residues. CDR3 residues: CASSLGPPGSYGYTF. The CDR3 region has the DNA TGCGCCAGCAGCCTCGGCCCCCCAGGAAGCTATGGCTACACCTTC.

The rearrangement uses TRBV9 and TRBJ1-1; 7 bases agree with TRBD1. The CDR3 covers 14 residues. The germline CDR1 and CDR2 sequences are SGDLS and YYNGEE. V lost 0 bases, J lost 7 bases, and 6 bases stayed unmatched. CDR3 nucleotide sequence: TGTGCCAGCAGCGTAGAGGGGGCGCTTAGTGAAGCTTTCTTT. The encoded protein is CASSVEGALSEAFF.

The chain couples TRBV7-2 to TRBJ1-1, with 9 nucleotides matching TRBD1. Germline loops: CDR1 SGHTA, CDR2 FQGNSA. The CDR3 contains 15 residues. Losses at the gene ends were 4 bases for V and 1 base for J; bases not matched to a gene: 4. The CDR3, as DNA: TGTGCCAGCAGCTCAAGGACAGGGGAGAACACTGAAGCTTTCTTT. It codes for CASSSRTGENTEAFF.

This clone has only one observation. V is TRBV4-1 and J is TRBJ2-3; a weak D match, TRBD2 (5 bases). The CDR3 spans 16 residues. Germline values: CDR1 MGHRA, CDR2 YSYEKL. V was shortened by 0 bases and J by 0 bases, with 10 bases between the two germline ends. CDR3 residues: CASSQDKRESTDTQYF. In DNA, the CDR3 is TGCGCCAGCAGCCAAGATAAGAGGGAGAGCACAGATACGCAGTATTTT.

The chain combines TRBV25-1 with TRBJ1-1; D call uncertain. The V end lost 10 bases, the J end lost 0 bases, and 6 bases lay between the germline ends. CDR3 length equals 11 residues. The V gene's germline CDR1 is MGHDK and CDR2 SYGVNS. The CDR3 here is CATSLNTEAFF. In DNA form, the CDR3 reads TGTGCCACCTCCTTGAACACTGAAGCTTTCTTT.

The rearrangement uses TRBV6-5 and TRBJ1-2, with TRBD1 matching 7 bases. CDR1 and CDR2 (germline): MNHEY, SVGAGI. CDR3 size: 14 residues. V trimming: 6 bases; J trimming: 9 bases; junction bases outside the gene matches: 13. The chain's CDR3 is CASRRGTVPYSYTF. CDR3 sequence (DNA): TGTGCCAGCAGACGCGGGACAGTACCATATAGCTACACCTTC.

This clone occurred a few times. The gene calls are TRBV14 and TRBJ2-1; 8 positions agree with TRBD2. V was clipped by 1 base and J by 6 bases; unmatched bases: 2. The CDR3 contains 14 residues. In germline, CDR1 is SGHDN, CDR2 FVKESK. The CDR3 coding sequence is TGTGCCAGCAGCCAAGTCACTAGCGGCAATGAGCAGTTCTTC. Residues: CASSQVTSGNEQFF.

The chain combines TRBV5-4 with TRBJ2-2, with D uncertain. Per germline, CDR1 SGHNT and CDR2 YYREEE (reference sequence). V gave up 1 base and J gave up 7 bases, with 5 bases separating them. This CDR3 is built from 12 residues. The CDR3 region has the DNA TGTGCCAGCAGCTTGTTTATCGGGGAGCTGTTTTTT. This translates into CASSLFIGELFF.

V usage is TRBV6-6 and J usage is TRBJ1-2; TRBD1 matches 10 bases. The CDR3 length is 15 residues. V gave up 6 bases and J gave up 6 bases; unmatched junction bases: 10. The V gene's germline CDR1 is MNHNY and CDR2 SVGAGI (reference sequence). For the CDR3, the DNA is TGTGCCAGCAGGAAAACCGGGACAGGGGATAATGGCTACACCTTC. Its translation is CASRKTGTGDNGYTF.

In its sample, this clone was seen once. The J gene is TRBJ2-7, the V gene TRBV10-3; TRBD1 agrees at 8 bases. The germline V gene has CDR1 ENHRY and CDR2 SYGVKD. CDR3 length: 14 amino acids. V was clipped by 2 bases and J by 7 bases; unmatched bases: 7. The CDR3 region has the DNA TGTGCCATCAGTGAGACGCAGGGGGCGCGAGAGCAGTACTTC. Translation: CAISETQGAREQYF.

This chain joins TRBV28 and TRBJ1-2, with a tentative D call TRBD1 (5 bases). Looked up from germline, CDR1 is MDHEN and CDR2 is SYDVKM. The CDR3 has 13 residues. Trimming shortened V by 6 bases and J by 3 bases, and 11 bases separated the two germline ends. In nucleotides, the CDR3 is TGTGCCAGCAGCCTGCGGGGGGACTATGGCTACACCTTC. Translating it yields CASSLRGDYGYTF.

The chain joins TRBV3-1 (or the pseudogene TRBV3-2) to TRBJ2-7; the D gene is possibly TRBD1 (6 bases). This CDR3 has 14 residues. The V gene's germline CDR1 is LGHDT and CDR2 YNNKEL (reference sequence). V was shortened by 4 bases and J by 5 bases, with 15 bases between the two germline ends. The CDR3 DNA reads as TGTGCCAGCAGCCCACCGTTACAGGGCCACGAGCAGTACTTC. Its translation is CASSPPLQGHEQYF.

The chain has TRBV28 and TRBJ2-1, with 11 nucleotides matching TRBD1. The CDR3 is 18 residues long. The V gene's germline CDR1 is MDHEN and CDR2 SYDVKM. V lost 3 bases to trimming and J lost 6 bases; unmatched junction nucleotides: 13. The DNA for the CDR3 is TGTGCCAGCAGTTTCCCCCGGCCCGGGACAGGGGGGTTCAATGAGCAGTTCTTC. It specifies CASSFPRPGTGGFNEQFF.

The chain couples TRBV7-2 to TRBJ2-3; 8 bases are a match to TRBD2. The CDR3 is made up of 15 amino acids. Germline CDR1 and CDR2: SGHTA and FQGNSA. The J segment lost 4 bases and the V segment lost 3 bases, leaving 6 bases of the junction unmatched. CDR3: CASSFSGSGADTQYF. CDR3 sequence (DNA): TGTGCCAGCAGCTTCAGCGGGAGTGGCGCAGATACGCAGTATTTT.

The rearrangement uses TRBV19 and TRBJ1-6; 7 positions agree with TRBD1. CDR1 is LNHDA and CDR2 is SQIVND in the germline V gene (reference sequence). The CDR3 covers 14 residues. J lost 7 bases, V lost 6 bases, and 6 bases had no gene match. DNA for the CDR3: TGTGCCAGTAGAGACAGGGCCTCCAATTCACCCCTCCACTTT. This translates into CASRDRASNSPLHF. The full variable domain, with the rest looked up from reference TRBV19 and TRBJ1-6, is DGGITQSPKYLFRKEGQNVTLSCEQNLNHDAMYWYRQDPGQGLRLIYYSQIVNDFQKGDIAEGYSVSREKKESFPLTVTSAQKNPTAFYLCASRDRASNSPLHFGNGTRLTVT.

A word on this clone: The sample holds other DNA sequences that translate to the same CDR3. The J gene is TRBJ1-2, the V gene TRBV28; D gene unclear. Trimming shortened V by 2 bases and J by 5 bases, and 6 bases separated the two germline ends. CDR3 length equals 12 residues. Germline V gene lookup returns CDR1 MDHEN and CDR2 SYDVKM. CDR3 sequence (DNA): TGTGCCAGCAGTTTACGAGGGTATGGCTACACCTTC. Translated: CASSLRGYGYTF.

V usage is TRBV3-1 (or the pseudogene TRBV3-2) and J usage is TRBJ1-1; perhaps TRBD1 as D (6 bases). The germline V and J ends were trimmed by 2 bases and 1 base, with 11 bases remaining between them. Germline V CDR1 and CDR2: LGHDT, YNNKEL (reference sequence). This CDR3 spans 15 amino acids. CDR3 residues: CASSQSGHPNTEAFF. The CDR3 DNA follows: TGTGCCAGCAGCCAATCGGGACACCCGAACACTGAAGCTTTCTTT.

This clone was recorded once. The gene calls are TRBV19 and TRBJ2-7; TRBD1 matches at 9 bases. The CDR3 has 14 residues. Germline V gene lookup returns CDR1 LNHDA and CDR2 SQIVND (reference sequence). The V and J ends lost 1 base and 4 bases, in that order; junction bases with no gene match: 2. DNA of the CDR3: TGTGCCAGTAGTATAGGGACAGGGGAGTACGAGCAGTACTTC. Protein: CASSIGTGEYEQYF.

The CDR3 protein is CASSLRGTNSPLHF. CDR3 DNA: TGTGCCAGCAGCCTCCGGGGTACCAATTCACCCCTCCACTTT. The chain carries TRBV11-1 and TRBJ1-6; D gene ambiguous. The CDR3 length is 14 residues. Germline V gene sequence: CDR1 SGHAT, CDR2 FQDESV (reference sequence). The V end lost 5 bases, the J end lost 7 bases, and 12 bases lay between the germline ends.

The chain recombines TRBV3-1 (or the pseudogene TRBV3-2) with TRBJ2-7, with TRBD2 matching over 10 bases. Per germline, CDR1 LGHDT and CDR2 YNNKEL (reference sequence). V gave up 1 base and J gave up 6 bases; unmatched junction bases: 3. CDR3 length equals 14 residues. Written as DNA, the CDR3 is TGTGCCAGCAGCCAAGCGGCTAGCGGGGGCGAGCAGTACTTC. It translates to CASSQAASGGEQYF.

The V and J genes are TRBV18 and TRBJ1-2; tentative D call: TRBD1 (5 bases). Germline assignment: CDR1 KGHSH and CDR2 LQKENI. Trimming removed 2 bases from V and 3 bases from J, with 10 bases in between. The CDR3 contains 14 residues. The chain's CDR3 is CASSPGGGHYGYTF. The CDR3 nucleotides read TGTGCCAGCTCACCAGGGGGAGGCCACTATGGCTACACCTTC.